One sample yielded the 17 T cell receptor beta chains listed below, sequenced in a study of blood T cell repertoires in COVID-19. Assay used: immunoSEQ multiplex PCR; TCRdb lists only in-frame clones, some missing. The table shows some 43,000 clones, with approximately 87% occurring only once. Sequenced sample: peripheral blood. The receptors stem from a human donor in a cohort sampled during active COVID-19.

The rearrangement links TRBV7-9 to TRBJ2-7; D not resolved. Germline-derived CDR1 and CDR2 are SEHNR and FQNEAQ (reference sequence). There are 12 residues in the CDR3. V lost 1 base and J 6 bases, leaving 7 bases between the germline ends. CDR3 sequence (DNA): TGTGCCAGCAGCTTAGTCTCGTCCGAGCAGTACTTC. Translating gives CASSLVSSEQYF.

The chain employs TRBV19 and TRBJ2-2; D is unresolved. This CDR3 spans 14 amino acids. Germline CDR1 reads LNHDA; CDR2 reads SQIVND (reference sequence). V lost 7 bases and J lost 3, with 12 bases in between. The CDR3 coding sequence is TGTGCCAGTAAATTCCTAGGAGACACCGGGGAGCTGTTTTTT. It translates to CASKFLGDTGELFF. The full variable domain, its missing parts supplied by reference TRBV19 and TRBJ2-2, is DGGITQSPKYLFRKEGQNVTLSCEQNLNHDAMYWYRQDPGQGLRLIYYSQIVNDFQKGDIAEGYSVSREKKESFPLTVTSAQKNPTAFYLCASKFLGDTGELFFGEGSRLTVL.

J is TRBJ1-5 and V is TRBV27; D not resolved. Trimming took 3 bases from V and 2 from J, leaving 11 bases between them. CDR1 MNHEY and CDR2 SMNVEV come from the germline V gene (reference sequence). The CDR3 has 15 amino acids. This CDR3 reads CASSFLGVGNQPQHF. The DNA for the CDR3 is TGTGCCAGCAGTTTTTTGGGCGTAGGCAATCAGCCCCAGCATTTT.

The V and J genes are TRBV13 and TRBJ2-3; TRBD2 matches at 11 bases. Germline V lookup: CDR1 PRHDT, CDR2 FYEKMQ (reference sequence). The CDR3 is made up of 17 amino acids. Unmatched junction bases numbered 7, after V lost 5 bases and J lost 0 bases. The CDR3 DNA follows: TGTGCCAGCAGCCAGCAGACTAGCGGGGCTAGCACAGATACGCAGTATTTT. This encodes CASSQQTSGASTDTQYF.

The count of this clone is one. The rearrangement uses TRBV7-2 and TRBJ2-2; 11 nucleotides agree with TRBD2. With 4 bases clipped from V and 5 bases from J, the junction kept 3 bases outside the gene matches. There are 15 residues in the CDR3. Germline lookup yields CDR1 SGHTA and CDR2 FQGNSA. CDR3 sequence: CASSSSSGGTGELFF. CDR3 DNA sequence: TGTGCCAGCAGCTCGTCTAGCGGGGGGACCGGGGAGCTGTTTTTT.

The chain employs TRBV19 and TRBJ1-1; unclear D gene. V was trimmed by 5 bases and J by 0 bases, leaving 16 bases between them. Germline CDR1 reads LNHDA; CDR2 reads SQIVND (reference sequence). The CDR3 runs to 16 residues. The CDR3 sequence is CASSPGSPRVNTEAFF. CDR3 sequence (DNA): TGTGCCAGTAGTCCGGGGTCCCCCCGCGTGAACACTGAAGCTTTCTTT. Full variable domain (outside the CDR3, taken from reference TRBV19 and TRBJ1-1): DGGITQSPKYLFRKEGQNVTLSCEQNLNHDAMYWYRQDPGQGLRLIYYSQIVNDFQKGDIAEGYSVSREKKESFPLTVTSAQKNPTAFYLCASSPGSPRVNTEAFFGQGTRLTVV.

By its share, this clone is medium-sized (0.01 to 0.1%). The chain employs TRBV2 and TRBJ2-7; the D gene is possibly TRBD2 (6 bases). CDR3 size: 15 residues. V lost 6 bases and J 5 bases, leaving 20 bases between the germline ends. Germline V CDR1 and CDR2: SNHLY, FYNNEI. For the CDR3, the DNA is TGTGCCAGCAGGGCGTCGACTAGTCTCCTCCACGAGCAGTACTTC. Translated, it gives CASRASTSLLHEQYF.

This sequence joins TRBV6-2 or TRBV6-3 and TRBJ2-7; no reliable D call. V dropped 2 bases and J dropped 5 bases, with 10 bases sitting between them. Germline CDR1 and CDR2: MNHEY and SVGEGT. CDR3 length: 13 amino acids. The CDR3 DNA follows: TGTGCCAGCAGTTACGCGCCGAACCACGAGCAGTACTTC. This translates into CASSYAPNHEQYF.

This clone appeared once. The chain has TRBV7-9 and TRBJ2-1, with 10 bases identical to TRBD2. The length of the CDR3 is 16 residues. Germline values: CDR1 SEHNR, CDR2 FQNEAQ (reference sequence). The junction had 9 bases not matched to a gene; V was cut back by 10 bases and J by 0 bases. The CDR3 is CATDAASGSSYNEQFF. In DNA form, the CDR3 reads TGTGCCACTGACGCGGCTAGCGGGAGCTCCTACAATGAGCAGTTCTTC.

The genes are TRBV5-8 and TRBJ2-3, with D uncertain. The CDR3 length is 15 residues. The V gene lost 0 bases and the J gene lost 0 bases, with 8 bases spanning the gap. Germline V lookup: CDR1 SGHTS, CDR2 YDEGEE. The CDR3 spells CASSLVRQSTDTQYF. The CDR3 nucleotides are TGTGCCAGCAGCTTGGTTCGCCAGAGCACAGATACGCAGTATTTT.

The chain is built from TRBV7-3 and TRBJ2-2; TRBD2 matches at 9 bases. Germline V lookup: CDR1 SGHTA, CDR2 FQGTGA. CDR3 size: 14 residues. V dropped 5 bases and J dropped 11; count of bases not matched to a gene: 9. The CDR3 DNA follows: TGTGCCAGCAGCGTGACTAGCGGTTCGAGAGAGCTGTTTTTT. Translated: CASSVTSGSRELFF.

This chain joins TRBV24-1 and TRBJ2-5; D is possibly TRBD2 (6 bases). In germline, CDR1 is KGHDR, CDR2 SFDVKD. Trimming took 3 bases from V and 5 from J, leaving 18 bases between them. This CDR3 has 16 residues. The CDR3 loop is CATSDPRRAQVETQYF. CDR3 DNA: TGTGCCACCAGTGATCCCCGGAGGGCGCAAGTGGAGACCCAGTACTTC.

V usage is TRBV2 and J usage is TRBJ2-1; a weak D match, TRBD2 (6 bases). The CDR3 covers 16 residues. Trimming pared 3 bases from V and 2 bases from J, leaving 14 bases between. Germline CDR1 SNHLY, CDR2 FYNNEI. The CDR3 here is CASSDRLVVTYNEQFF. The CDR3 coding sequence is TGTGCCAGCAGTGACCGACTAGTTGTAACCTACAATGAGCAGTTCTTC.

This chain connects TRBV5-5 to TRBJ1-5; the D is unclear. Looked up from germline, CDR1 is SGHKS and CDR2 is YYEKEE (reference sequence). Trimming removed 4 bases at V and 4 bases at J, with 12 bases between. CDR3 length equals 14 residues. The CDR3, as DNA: TGTGCCAGCAGCCGACAAGAGGGTAATCAGCCCCAGCATTTT. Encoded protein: CASSRQEGNQPQHF.

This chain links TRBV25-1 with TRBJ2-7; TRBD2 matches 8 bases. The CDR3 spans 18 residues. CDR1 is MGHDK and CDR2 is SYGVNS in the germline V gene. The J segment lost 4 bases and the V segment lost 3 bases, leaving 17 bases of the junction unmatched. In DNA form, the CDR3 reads TGTGCCAGCAGTGACACCCTAATACTGGGCGGGGGGAAATACGAGCAGTACTTC. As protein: CASSDTLILGGGKYEQYF.

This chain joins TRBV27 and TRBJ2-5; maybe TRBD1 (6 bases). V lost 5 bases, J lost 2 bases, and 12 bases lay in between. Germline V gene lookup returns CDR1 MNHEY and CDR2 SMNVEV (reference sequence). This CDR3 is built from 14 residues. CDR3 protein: CASSADRRQETQYF. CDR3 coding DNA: TGTGCCAGCAGTGCAGACAGGCGACAAGAGACCCAGTACTTC.

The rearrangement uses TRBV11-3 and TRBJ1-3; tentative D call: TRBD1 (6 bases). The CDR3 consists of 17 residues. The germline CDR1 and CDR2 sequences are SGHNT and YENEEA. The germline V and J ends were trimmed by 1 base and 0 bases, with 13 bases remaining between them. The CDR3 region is CASSLGFGDNSGNTIYF. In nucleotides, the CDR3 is TGTGCCAGCAGCTTAGGGTTCGGGGACAACTCTGGAAACACCATATATTTT.